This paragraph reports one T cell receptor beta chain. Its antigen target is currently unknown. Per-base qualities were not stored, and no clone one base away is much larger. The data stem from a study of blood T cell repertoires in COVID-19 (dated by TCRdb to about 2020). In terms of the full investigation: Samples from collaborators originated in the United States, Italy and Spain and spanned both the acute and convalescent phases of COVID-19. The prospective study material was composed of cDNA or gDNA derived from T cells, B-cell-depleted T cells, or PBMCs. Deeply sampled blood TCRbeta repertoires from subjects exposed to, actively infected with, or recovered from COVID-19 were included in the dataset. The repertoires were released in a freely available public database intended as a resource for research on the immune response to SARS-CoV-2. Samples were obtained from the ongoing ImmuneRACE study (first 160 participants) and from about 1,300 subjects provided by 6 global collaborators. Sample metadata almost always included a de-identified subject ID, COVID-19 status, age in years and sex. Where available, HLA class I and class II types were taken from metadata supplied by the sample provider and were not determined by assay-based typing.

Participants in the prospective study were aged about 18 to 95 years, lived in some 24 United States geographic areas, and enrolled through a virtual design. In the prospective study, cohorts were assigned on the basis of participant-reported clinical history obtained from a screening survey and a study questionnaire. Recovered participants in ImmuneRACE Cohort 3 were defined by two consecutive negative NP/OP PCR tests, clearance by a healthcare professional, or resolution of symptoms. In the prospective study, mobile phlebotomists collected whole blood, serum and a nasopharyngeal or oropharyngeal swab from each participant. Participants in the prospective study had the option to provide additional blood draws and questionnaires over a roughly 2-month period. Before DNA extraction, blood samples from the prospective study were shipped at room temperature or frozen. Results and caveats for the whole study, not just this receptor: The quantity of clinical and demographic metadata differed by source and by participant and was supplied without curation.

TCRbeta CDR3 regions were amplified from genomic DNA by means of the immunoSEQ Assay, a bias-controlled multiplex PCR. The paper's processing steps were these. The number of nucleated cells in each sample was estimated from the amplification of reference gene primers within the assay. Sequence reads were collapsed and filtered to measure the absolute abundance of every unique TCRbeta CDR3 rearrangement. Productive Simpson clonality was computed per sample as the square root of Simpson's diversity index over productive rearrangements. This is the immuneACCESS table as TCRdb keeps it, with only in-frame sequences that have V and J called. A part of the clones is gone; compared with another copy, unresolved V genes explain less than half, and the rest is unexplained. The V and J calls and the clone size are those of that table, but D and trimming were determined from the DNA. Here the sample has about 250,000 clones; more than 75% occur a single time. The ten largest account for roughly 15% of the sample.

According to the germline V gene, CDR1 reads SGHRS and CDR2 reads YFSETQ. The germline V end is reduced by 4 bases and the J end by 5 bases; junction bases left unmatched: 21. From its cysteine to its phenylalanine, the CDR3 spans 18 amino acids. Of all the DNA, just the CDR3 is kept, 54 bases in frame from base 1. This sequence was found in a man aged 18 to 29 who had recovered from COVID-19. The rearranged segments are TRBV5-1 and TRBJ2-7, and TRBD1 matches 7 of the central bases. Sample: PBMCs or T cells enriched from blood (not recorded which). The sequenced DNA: TGCGCCAGCAGCCTCCGGCCCCTAGGACAGGCCGGTTTCGACGAGCAGTACTTC. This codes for CASSLRPLGQAGFDEQYF.